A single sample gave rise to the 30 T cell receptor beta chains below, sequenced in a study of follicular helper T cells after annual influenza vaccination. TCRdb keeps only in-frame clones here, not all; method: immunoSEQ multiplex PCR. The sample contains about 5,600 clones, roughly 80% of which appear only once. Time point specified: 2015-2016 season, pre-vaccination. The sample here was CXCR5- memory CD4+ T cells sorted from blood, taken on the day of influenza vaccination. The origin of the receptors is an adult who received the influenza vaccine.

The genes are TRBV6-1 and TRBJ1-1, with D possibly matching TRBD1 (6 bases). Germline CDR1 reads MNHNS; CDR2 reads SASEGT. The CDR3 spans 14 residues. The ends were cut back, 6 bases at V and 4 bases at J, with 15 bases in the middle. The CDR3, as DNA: TGTGCCAGCAGGGACGAGGGGGGGAGCACTGAAGCTTTCTTT. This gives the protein CASRDEGGSTEAFF.

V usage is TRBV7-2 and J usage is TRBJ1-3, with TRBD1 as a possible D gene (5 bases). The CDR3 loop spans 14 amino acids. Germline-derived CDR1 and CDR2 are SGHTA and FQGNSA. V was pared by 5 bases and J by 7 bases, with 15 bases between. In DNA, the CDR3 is TGTGCCAGCAGCCGACCCGGGGGGTTTAACACCATATATTTT. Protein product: CASSRPGGFNTIYF.

Written as DNA, the CDR3 is TGTGCCAGCTCACCGGACAGGGGGCGTTCGAGCACTGAAGCTTTCTTT. This translates into CASSPDRGRSSTEAFF. The chain carries TRBV18 and TRBJ1-1, with 11 bases that match TRBD1. V trimming: 3 bases; J trimming: 4 bases; junction bases outside the gene matches: 7. This CDR3 contains 16 residues. Germline V gene data show CDR1 as KGHSH and CDR2 as LQKENI.

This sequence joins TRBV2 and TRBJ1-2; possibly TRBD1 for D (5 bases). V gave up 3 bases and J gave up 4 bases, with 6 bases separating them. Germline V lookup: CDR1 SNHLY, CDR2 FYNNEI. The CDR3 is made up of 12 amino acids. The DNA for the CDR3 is TGTGCCAGCAGTGACGACAGCTATGGCTACACCTTC. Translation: CASSDDSYGYTF.

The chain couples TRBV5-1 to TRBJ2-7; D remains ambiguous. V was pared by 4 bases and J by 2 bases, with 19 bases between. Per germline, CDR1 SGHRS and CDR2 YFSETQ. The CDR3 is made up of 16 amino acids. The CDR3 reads CASSVGGANMAYEQYF. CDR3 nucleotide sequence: TGCGCCAGCAGCGTGGGCGGAGCTAATATGGCCTACGAGCAGTACTTC. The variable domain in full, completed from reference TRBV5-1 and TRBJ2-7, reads KAGVTQTPRYLIKTRGQQVTLSCSPISGHRSVSWYQQTPGQGLQFLFEYFSETQRNKGNFPGRFSGRQFSNSRSEMNVSTLELGDSALYLCASSVGGANMAYEQYFGPGTRLTVT.

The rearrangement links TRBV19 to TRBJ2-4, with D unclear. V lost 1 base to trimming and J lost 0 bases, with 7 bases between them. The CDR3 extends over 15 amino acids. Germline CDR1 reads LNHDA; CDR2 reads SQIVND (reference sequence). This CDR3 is CASSIVGVAKNIQYF. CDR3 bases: TGTGCCAGTAGTATAGTAGGAGTAGCCAAAAACATTCAGTACTTC.

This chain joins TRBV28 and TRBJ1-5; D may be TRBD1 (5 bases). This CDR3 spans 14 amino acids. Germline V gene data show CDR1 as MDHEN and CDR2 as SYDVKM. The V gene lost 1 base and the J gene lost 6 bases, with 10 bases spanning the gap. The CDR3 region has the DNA TGTGCCAGCAGTTTATCCAGGGAAAGTCAGCCCCAGCATTTT. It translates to CASSLSRESQPQHF. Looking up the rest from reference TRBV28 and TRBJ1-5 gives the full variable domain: DVKVTQSSRYLVKRTGEKVFLECVQDMDHENMFWYRQDPGLGLRLIYFSYDVKMKEKGDIPEGYSVSREKKERFSLILESASTNQTSMYLCASSLSRESQPQHFGDGTRLSIL.

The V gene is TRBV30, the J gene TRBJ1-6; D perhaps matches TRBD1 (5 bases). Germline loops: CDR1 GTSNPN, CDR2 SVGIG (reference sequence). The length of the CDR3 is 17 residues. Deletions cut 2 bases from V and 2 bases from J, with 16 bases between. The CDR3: CAWSLGRSGTYNSPLHF. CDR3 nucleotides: TGTGCCTGGAGTTTGGGGAGGTCAGGGACCTATAATTCACCCCTCCACTTT.

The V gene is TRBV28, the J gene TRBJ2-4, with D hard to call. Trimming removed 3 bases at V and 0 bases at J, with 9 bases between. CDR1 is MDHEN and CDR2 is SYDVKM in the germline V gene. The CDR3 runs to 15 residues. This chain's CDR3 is CASSLSDLAKNIQYF. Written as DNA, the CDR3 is TGTGCCAGCAGTTTGAGCGACTTAGCCAAAAACATTCAGTACTTC.

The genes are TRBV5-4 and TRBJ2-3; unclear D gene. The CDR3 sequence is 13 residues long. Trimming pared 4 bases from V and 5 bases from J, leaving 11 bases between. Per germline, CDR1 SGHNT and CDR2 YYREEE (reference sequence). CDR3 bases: TGTGCCAGCAGCAACGATTGGCAAGATACGCAGTATTTT. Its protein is CASSNDWQDTQYF.

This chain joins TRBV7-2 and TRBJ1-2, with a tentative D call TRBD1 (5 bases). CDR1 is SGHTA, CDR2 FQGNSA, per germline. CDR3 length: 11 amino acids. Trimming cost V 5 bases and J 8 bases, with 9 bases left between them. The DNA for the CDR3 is TGTGCCAGCAGCCGGGGGGACGGCTACACCTTC. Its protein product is CASSRGDGYTF.

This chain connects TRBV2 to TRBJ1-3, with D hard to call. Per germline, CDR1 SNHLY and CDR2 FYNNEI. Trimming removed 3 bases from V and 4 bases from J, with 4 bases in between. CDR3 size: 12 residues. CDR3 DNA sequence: TGTGCCAGCAGTGATTGGGGAAACACCATATATTTT. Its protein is CASSDWGNTIYF.

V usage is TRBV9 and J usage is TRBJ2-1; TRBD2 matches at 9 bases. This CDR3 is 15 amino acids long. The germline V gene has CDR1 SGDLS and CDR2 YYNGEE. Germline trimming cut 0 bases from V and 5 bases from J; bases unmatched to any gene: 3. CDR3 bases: TGTGCCAGCAGCGTAGTAGCGGGGGATCACAATGAGCAGTTCTTC. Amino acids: CASSVVAGDHNEQFF. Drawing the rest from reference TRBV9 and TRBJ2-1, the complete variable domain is DSGVTQTPKHLITATGQRVTLRCSPRSGDLSVYWYQQSLDQGLQFLIQYYNGEERAKGNILERFSAQQFPDLHSELNLSSLELGDSALYFCASSVVAGDHNEQFFGPGTRLTVL.

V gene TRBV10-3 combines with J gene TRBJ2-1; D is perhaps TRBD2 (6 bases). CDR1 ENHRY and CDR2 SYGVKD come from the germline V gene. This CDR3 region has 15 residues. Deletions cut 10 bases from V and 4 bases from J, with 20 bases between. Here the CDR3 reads CATQPLAVIYNEQFF. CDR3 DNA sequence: TGTGCCACACAGCCTTTAGCGGTTATTTACAATGAGCAGTTCTTC.

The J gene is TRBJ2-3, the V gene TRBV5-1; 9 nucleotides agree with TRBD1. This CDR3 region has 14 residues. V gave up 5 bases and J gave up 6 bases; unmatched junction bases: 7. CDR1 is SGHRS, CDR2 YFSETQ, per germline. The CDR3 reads CASRSGTGYDTQYF. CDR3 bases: TGCGCCAGCAGATCTGGGACAGGGTATGATACGCAGTATTTT.

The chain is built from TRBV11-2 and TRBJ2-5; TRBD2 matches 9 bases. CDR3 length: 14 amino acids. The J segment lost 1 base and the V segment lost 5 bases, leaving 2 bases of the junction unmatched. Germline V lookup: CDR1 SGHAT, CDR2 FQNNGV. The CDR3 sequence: CASSPGLAQETQYF. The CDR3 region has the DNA TGTGCCAGCAGCCCGGGACTAGCCCAAGAGACCCAGTACTTC.

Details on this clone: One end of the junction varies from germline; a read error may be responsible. DNA of the CDR3: TGCAGTGCTGGAGATTACGAGCAGTACTTC. Protein product: CSAGDYEQYF. J is TRBJ2-7 and V is TRBV20-1; D unresolved. The CDR3 is 10 amino acids. The V gene's germline CDR1 is DFQATT and CDR2 SNEGSKA (reference sequence).

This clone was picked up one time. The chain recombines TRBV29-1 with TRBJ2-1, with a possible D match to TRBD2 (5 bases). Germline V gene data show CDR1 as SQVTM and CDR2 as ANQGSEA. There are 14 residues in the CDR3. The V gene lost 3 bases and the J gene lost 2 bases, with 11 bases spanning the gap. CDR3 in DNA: TGCAGCGTTGATACGGGAAGGGCCTACAATGAGCAGTTCTTC. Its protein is CSVDTGRAYNEQFF.

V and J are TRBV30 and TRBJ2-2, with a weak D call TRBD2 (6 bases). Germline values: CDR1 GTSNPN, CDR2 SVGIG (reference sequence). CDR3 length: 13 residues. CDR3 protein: CARTRSGTGELFF. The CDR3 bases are TGTGCACGAACGAGGAGCGGGACCGGGGAGCTGTTTTTT.

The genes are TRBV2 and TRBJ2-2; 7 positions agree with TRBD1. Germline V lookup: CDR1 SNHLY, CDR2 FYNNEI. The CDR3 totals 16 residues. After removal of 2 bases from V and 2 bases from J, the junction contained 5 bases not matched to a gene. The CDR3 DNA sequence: TGTGCCAGCAGTGAATTCGGGACAGATAACACCGGGGAGCTGTTTTTT. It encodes CASSEFGTDNTGELFF.

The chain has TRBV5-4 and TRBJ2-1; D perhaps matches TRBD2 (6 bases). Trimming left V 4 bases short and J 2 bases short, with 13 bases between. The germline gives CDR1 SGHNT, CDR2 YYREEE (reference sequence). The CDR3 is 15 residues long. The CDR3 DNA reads TGTGCCAGCAGCGCCGGGACTTCTACCTACAATGAGCAGTTCTTC. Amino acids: CASSAGTSTYNEQFF.

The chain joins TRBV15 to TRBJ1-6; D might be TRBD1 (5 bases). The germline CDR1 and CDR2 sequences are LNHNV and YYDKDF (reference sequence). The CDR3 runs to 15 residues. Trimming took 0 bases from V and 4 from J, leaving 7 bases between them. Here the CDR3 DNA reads TGTGCCACCAGCAGAGACAGGGATTATAATTCACCCCTCCACTTT. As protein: CATSRDRDYNSPLHF. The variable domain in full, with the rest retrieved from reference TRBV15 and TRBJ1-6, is DAMVIQNPRYQVTQFGKPVTLSCSQTLNHNVMYWYQQKSSQAPKLLFHYYDKDFNNEADTPDNFQSRRPNTSFCFLDIRSPGLGDTAMYLCATSRDRDYNSPLHFGNGTRLTVT.

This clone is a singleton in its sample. CDR3 bases: TGTGCCATCAGTGCTAGAGGGGGGGTCGATGAGCAGTTCTTC. This translates into CAISARGGVDEQFF. V gene TRBV10-3 combines with J gene TRBJ2-1, with D possibly TRBD2 on 7 matching bases. Germline CDR1 is ENHRY and CDR2 is SYGVKD. V was shortened by 4 bases and J by 8 bases, with 15 bases between the two germline ends. This CDR3 is built from 14 residues.

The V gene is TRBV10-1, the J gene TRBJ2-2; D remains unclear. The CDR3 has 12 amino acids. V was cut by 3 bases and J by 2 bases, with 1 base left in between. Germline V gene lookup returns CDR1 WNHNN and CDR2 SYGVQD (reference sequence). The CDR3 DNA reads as TGCGCCAGCAGTGACAACACCGGGGAGCTGTTTTTT. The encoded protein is CASSDNTGELFF.

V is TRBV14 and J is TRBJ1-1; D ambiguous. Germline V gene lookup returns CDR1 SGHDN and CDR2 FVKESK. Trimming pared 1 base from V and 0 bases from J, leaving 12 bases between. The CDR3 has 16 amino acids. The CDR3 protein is CASSQVVARVNTEAFF. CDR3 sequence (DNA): TGTGCCAGCAGCCAAGTGGTCGCGAGGGTGAACACTGAAGCTTTCTTT.

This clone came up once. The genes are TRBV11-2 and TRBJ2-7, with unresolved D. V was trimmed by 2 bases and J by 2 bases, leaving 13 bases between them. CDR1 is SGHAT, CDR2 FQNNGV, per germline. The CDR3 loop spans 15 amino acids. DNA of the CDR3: TGTGCCAGCAGCTTACAGGCAGCTGAGGCCTACGAGCAGTACTTC. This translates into CASSLQAAEAYEQYF.

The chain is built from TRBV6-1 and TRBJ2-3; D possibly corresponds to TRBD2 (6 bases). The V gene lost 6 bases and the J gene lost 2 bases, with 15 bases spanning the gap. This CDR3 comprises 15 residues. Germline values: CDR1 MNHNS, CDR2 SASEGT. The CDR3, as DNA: TGTGCCAGCAGGGAGGGTCCTTTTAACACAGATACGCAGTATTTT. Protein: CASREGPFNTDTQYF.

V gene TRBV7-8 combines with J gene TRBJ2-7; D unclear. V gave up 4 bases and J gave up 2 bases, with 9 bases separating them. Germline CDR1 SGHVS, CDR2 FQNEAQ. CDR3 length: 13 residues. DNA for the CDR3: TGTGCCAGCAGCTCCTCCTTGGCCTACGAGCAGTACTTC. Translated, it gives CASSSSLAYEQYF.

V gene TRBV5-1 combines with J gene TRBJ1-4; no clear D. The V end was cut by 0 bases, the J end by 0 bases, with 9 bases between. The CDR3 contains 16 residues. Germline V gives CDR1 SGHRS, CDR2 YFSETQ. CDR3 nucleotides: TGCGCCAGCAGCTTGGAACCGTCTGCAACTAATGAAAAACTGTTTTTT. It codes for CASSLEPSATNEKLFF.

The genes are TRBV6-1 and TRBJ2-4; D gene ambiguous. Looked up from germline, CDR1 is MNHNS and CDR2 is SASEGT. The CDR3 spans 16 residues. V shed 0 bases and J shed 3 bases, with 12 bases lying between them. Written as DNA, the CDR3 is TGTGCCAGCAGTGAAGCCGGTTCTCTAGGCAAAAACATTCAGTACTTC. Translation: CASSEAGSLGKNIQYF.